The clone carrying this T cell receptor beta chain was counted many times. Its antigen remains unknown. This sample was taken from a study of T cells after yellow fever vaccination. Background on the study: Fractions low in cell number were prepared with SMART-Seq v4 Ultra Low Input.

Study outcomes and limitations: FACS-sorted repertoires could contain abundant clonotypes contaminating from the bulk population. Post-booster repertoires contained most primary-vaccination clones again (roughly 97% CD4, less than 90% CD8).

Synthesis of TCR cDNA relied on 5'RACE template switching, which attached a universal primer site and UMIs. One entry per CDR3 protein results from TCRdb running MiXCR on the 5' RACE reads. The sample carries more than 95,000 distinct CDR3 sequences, roughly 9% recorded once. This CDR3 comprises 14 residues. Deletions cut 0 bases from V and 0 bases from J, with 8 bases between. Looked up from germline, CDR1 is SQVTM and CDR2 is ANQGSEA. The sequencing here drew on CD8+ T cells sorted from PBMCs, taken on the day of the yellow fever booster vaccination. The source of this sequence is a man between 18 and 35 years old who received the YFV17D yellow fever vaccine. V usage is TRBV29-1 and J usage is TRBJ2-5; D ambiguous. The CDR3 sequence: CSVEDGLYQETQYF. The DNA for the CDR3 is TGCAGCGTTGAAGATGGCCTGTACCAAGAGACCCAGTACTTC.